The 31 T cell receptor delta chains presented below share a single source sample, sequenced in a study of Vδ1+ human thymocytes listed by TCRdb under 2018. What the authors observed across the whole study: The thymic TRG and TRD repertoires appeared highly polyclonal, with Gaussian CDR3 length distributions, in contrast to the oligoclonal repertoires of peripheral blood.

The instrument was an Illumina MiSeq. RNA was isolated using the RNeasy mini kit, and reverse transcription was performed with Superscript III. To generate the CDR3 amplicons, a multiplex PCR was run using pooled V-gene forward primers together with a constant-region reverse primer that carried Illumina adaptor overhangs. TCRdb called clones from the public reads with CATT, and repeated DNA sequences were later combined into one row. Here the sample has approximately 24,000 delta-chain clones; nearly 7.5% occur a single time. The ten most abundant clones make up about 1% of the sample. What these receptors recognize is not known. Sequenced sample: Vdelta1+ gamma-delta thymocytes from the thymus. The sample's cell subset or site, from its label and the paper: FACS-sorted CD3+ TCRalphabeta- TCRVdelta1+ TCRVdelta2- thymocytes. The receptors were gathered from a girl under two years old who had congenital heart surgery.

The genes are TRDV1 and TRDJ1, with 7 bases lining up with TRDD3. No J segment appears in TCRdb, so it was assigned here by matching the sequence to germline. V lost 3 bases to trimming and J lost 0 bases; unmatched junction nucleotides: 22. Germline V gives CDR1 TSWWSYY, CDR2 QGS. The CDR3 loop spans 21 amino acids. The CDR3 region is CALGETWGTSPLTKYTDKLIF. The CDR3 nucleotides are TGTGCTCTTGGGGAGACGTGGGGGACCAGCCCCCTAACGAAGTACACCGATAAACTCATCTTT.

There are a few counts of this clone. The J gene is TRDJ1, the V gene TRDV1; 8 bases align to TRDD3. Germline CDR1 reads TSWWSYY; CDR2 reads QGS. This CDR3 spans 21 amino acids. The V gene end was trimmed by 0 bases and the J gene end by 0 bases; junction bases not matched to a gene: 18. The CDR3 reads CALGELNKGTGGPRYTDKLIF. The CDR3 DNA reads as TGTGCTCTTGGGGAACTGAATAAGGGTACTGGGGGCCCCAGGTACACCGATAAACTCATCTTT.

This clone turned up a few times. J is TRDJ1 and V is TRDV1; 11 bases match TRDD3. The V gene end was trimmed by 2 bases and the J gene end by 5 bases; junction bases not matched to a gene: 31. Germline V lookup: CDR1 TSWWSYY, CDR2 QGS. This CDR3 has 24 residues. CDR3: CALGELDVLDRAHHWGIRRDKLIF. Here the CDR3 DNA reads TGTGCTCTTGGGGAATTGGATGTGCTGGATAGAGCCCATCACTGGGGGATAAGAAGGGATAAACTCATCTTT.

This clone appeared a few times. This rearrangement joins TRDV1 to TRDJ1; the match to TRDD3 covers 7 bases. The CDR3 consists of 19 residues. Germline V gene data show CDR1 as TSWWSYY and CDR2 as QGS. V lost 3 bases and J lost 0; bases outside the gene matches: 16. CDR3 in DNA: TGTGCTCTTGGGGAGAATATTTTCCGTCTGGGGGTTTACACCGATAAACTCATCTTT. It codes for CALGENIFRLGVYTDKLIF.

The rearrangement joins TRDV1 to TRDJ1, with 12 positions matching TRDD3. V dropped 5 bases and J dropped 4; count of bases not matched to a gene: 26. Germline CDR1 and CDR2: TSWWSYY and QGS. The CDR3 covers 22 residues. CDR3 in amino acids: CALGPNFASLDELGDTSDKLIF. The CDR3 DNA reads TGTGCTCTTGGGCCAAACTTCGCTTCCCTCGATGAACTGGGGGATACAAGCGATAAACTCATCTTT.

This clone appeared a few times. The chain employs TRDV1 and TRDJ1; 8 bases agree with TRDD3. Germline V lookup: CDR1 TSWWSYY, CDR2 QGS. The CDR3 loop spans 18 amino acids. Losses at the gene ends were 0 bases for V and 10 bases for J; bases not matched to a gene: 19. Written as DNA, the CDR3 is TGTGCTCTTGGGGAACTAGGCGAATGGGGGATCATCAAAAATACACTCATCTTT. Translation: CALGELGEWGIIKNTLIF.

This clone was observed a few times. The genes are TRDV1 and TRDJ1; TRDD3 matches 13 bases. CDR1 TSWWSYY and CDR2 QGS come from the germline V gene. V shed 0 bases, J shed 8 bases, and the junction held 24 bases outside the gene matches. This CDR3 spans 22 amino acids. CDR3 protein: CALGELASPAYWGIREMGKLIF. CDR3 in DNA: TGTGCTCTTGGGGAACTAGCTTCCCCCGCCTACTGGGGGATACGGGAGATGGGGAAACTCATCTTT.

This rearrangement joins TRDV1 to TRDJ1, with no clear D. Germline CDR1 reads TSWWSYY; CDR2 reads QGS. The CDR3 length is 13 residues. The ends were cut back, 5 bases at V and 5 bases at J, with 12 bases in the middle. CDR3 sequence: CALGPQVEDKLIF. Here the CDR3 DNA reads TGTGCTCTTGGGCCTCAGGTGGAGGATAAACTCATCTTT.

This clone showed up just a few times. The rearrangement joins TRDV1 to TRDJ1; D possibly corresponds to TRDD3 (8 bases). V dropped 4 bases and J dropped 0 bases, with 33 bases sitting between them. This CDR3 spans 22 amino acids. Looked up from germline, CDR1 is TSWWSYY and CDR2 is QGS. The CDR3 loop is CALGASAFLVLTGGLYTDKLIF. The CDR3 nucleotides are TGTGCTCTTGGGGCCTCCGCCTTCCTCGTTCTTACTGGGGGCTTGTACACCGATAAACTCATCTTT.

The V and J genes are TRDV1 and TRDJ1; TRDD3 matches at 8 bases. The V gene end was trimmed by 3 bases and the J gene end by 2 bases; junction bases not matched to a gene: 29. The CDR3 loop spans 23 amino acids. Germline V gene sequence: CDR1 TSWWSYY, CDR2 QGS. This CDR3 is CALGDPHYRRYYWGGLETDKLIF. For the CDR3, the DNA is TGTGCTCTTGGGGACCCACACTACCGGAGGTACTACTGGGGGGGGTTGGAAACCGATAAACTCATCTTT.

The rearrangement uses TRDV1 and TRDJ1; 9 nucleotides align to TRDD3. The germline V gene encodes CDR1 TSWWSYY and CDR2 QGS. Losses at the gene ends were 0 bases for V and 2 bases for J; bases not matched to a gene: 25. The CDR3 totals 23 residues. Here the CDR3 DNA reads TGTGCTCTTGGGGAACTGAACCGCTCCGTACTGGGGGAGCCCTCATCTGATACCGATAAACTCATCTTT. Encoded protein: CALGELNRSVLGEPSSDTDKLIF.

The chain has TRDV1 and TRDJ1; no firm D call. The germline V gene encodes CDR1 TSWWSYY and CDR2 QGS. V was shortened by 5 bases and J by 4 bases, with 26 bases between the two germline ends. CDR3 length: 18 amino acids. The CDR3 nucleotides read TGTGCTCTTGGGCCGGGAGGAGTATCGACGCTAACAAGCGATAAACTCATCTTT. Amino acids: CALGPGGVSTLTSDKLIF.

J is TRDJ1 and V is TRDV1; TRDD3 matches 10 bases. The J gene was missing in TCRdb and was found by matching the end of the DNA to germline. The germline gives CDR1 TSWWSYY, CDR2 QGS. This CDR3 has 19 amino acids. Trimming removed 2 bases from V and 2 bases from J; junction bases left unmatched: 14. The DNA of the CDR3 is TGTGCTCTTGGGGAATGGGGCCTTCCCTGGGGGATAAGAACCGATAAACTCATCTTT. This gives the protein CALGEWGLPWGIRTDKLIF.

The V call is TRDV1, the J call TRDJ1; 8 nucleotides align to TRDD2. Germline V CDR1 and CDR2: TSWWSYY, QGS. The CDR3 consists of 20 residues. The junction had 24 bases not matched to a gene; V was cut back by 3 bases and J by 6 bases. CDR3 region: CALGDVLFLRRILNVHKLIF. DNA for the CDR3: TGTGCTCTTGGGGACGTTCTCTTCCTACGCCGTATCCTCAACGTCCATAAACTCATCTTT.

In this sample, this clone turned up a few times. J is TRDJ1 and V is TRDV1; 11 nucleotides line up with TRDD3. The CDR3 contains 22 residues. Germline assignment: CDR1 TSWWSYY and CDR2 QGS. V shed 2 bases and J 0 bases; nucleotides not matched to a gene: 20. CDR3: CALGESPHRFLLGDRDTDKLIF. As DNA, the CDR3 is TGTGCTCTTGGGGAAAGCCCCCATAGATTCCTACTGGGGGATAGGGACACCGATAAACTCATCTTT.

The chain links TRDV1 to TRDJ1; D is unclear. CDR1 and CDR2 from the germline V gene are TSWWSYY and QGS. The CDR3 loop spans 20 amino acids. V shed 0 bases and J shed 0 bases, with 23 bases lying between them. CDR3 nucleotides: TGTGCTCTTGGGGAACTAAGGACGATCTCGGGGTGGAGACACACCGATAAACTCATCTTT. Its protein is CALGELRTISGWRHTDKLIF.

A few counts support this clone. The rearrangement links TRDV1 to TRDJ1; tentatively, D is TRDD3 (6 bases). The J gene comes from matching the DNA to germline here; TCRdb lacks it. The CDR3 totals 21 residues. Trimming removed 6 bases from V and 0 bases from J, with 32 bases in between. Germline assignment: CDR1 TSWWSYY and CDR2 QGS. The CDR3, as DNA: TGTGCTCTTGGAGCAAGTTCATCACTTCTCGGCGGGGGGAGATACACCGATAAACTCATCTTT. Amino acid sequence: CALGASSSLLGGGRYTDKLIF.

The chain uses TRDV1 and TRDJ1, with TRDD3 matching over 12 bases. The ends lost 3 bases at V and 0 bases at J; junction bases unmatched: 23. CDR1 TSWWSYY and CDR2 QGS come from the germline V gene. The CDR3 sequence is 23 residues long. The CDR3: CALGDAFPSYDTGGYQYTDKLIF. The CDR3 DNA reads TGTGCTCTTGGGGATGCATTTCCCTCCTACGACACTGGGGGATACCAATACACCGATAAACTCATCTTT.

This clone was counted only a few times. The chain links TRDV1 to TRDJ1, with TRDD3 matching over 12 bases. V lost 2 bases to trimming and J lost 0 bases; unmatched junction nucleotides: 40. This CDR3 has 29 amino acids. CDR1 is TSWWSYY, CDR2 QGS, per germline. The CDR3 sequence is CALGELSSAFLLRDTGGYHAYRYTDKLIF. The CDR3 DNA sequence: TGTGCTCTTGGGGAATTAAGTTCGGCCTTCCTCCTACGTGATACTGGGGGATACCACGCGTATCGGTACACCGATAAACTCATCTTT.

In its sample, this clone ranks as medium-sized. The J gene is TRDJ1, the V gene TRDV2; TRDD3 agrees at 13 bases. V shed 8 bases, J shed 1 base, and the junction held 9 bases outside the gene matches. This CDR3 is 16 amino acids long. Germline loops: CDR1 GEAIGNYY, CDR2 EKD. The CDR3 bases are TGTGCCTCCTTACTGGGGGATACGGGGAGCACCGATAAACTCATCTTT. The encoded protein is CASLLGDTGSTDKLIF.

The chain couples TRDV1 to TRDJ1; D remains ambiguous. Matching the DNA to germline supplied the J gene, which TCRdb does not give. The CDR3 spans 17 residues. Trimming took 3 bases from V and 0 from J, leaving 17 bases between them. The germline CDR1 and CDR2 sequences are TSWWSYY and QGS. CDR3 sequence reads: CALGETPLTLYTDKLIF. The CDR3 DNA reads as TGTGCTCTTGGGGAGACCCCACTAACCCTGTACACCGATAAACTCATCTTT.

The table lists this clone with a few counts. This chain joins TRDV1 and TRDJ1; D is perhaps TRDD3 (6 bases). Germline CDR1 reads TSWWSYY; CDR2 reads QGS. CDR3 length: 22 amino acids. V lost 1 base and J 0 bases, leaving 30 bases between the germline ends. This CDR3 reads CALGEPRPFRDSRPPYTDKLIF. The DNA of the CDR3 is TGTGCTCTTGGGGAACCGCGGCCATTTCGGGATAGTCGCCCCCCTTACACCGATAAACTCATCTTT.

This chain joins TRDV1 and TRDJ1, with 10 bases aligning to TRDD3. The CDR3 is 18 amino acids. The germline V gene encodes CDR1 TSWWSYY and CDR2 QGS. V trimming: 2 bases; J trimming: 0 bases; junction bases outside the gene matches: 9. In nucleotides, the CDR3 is TGTGCTCTTGGGGAAGGTTCTACGGGGGATACGTACACCGATAAACTCATCTTT. Its translation is CALGEGSTGDTYTDKLIF.

This chain links TRDV1 with TRDJ1; 10 positions match TRDD3. Germline V gives CDR1 TSWWSYY, CDR2 QGS. The length of the CDR3 is 21 residues. The V and J ends lost 0 bases and 2 bases, in that order; junction bases with no gene match: 18. Here the CDR3 reads CALGELSKQLRLGDQTDKLIF. CDR3 in DNA: TGTGCTCTTGGGGAACTTTCGAAACAACTACGACTGGGGGATCAGACCGATAAACTCATCTTT.

The genes are TRDV1 and TRDJ1; D is possibly TRDD2 (6 bases). The germline V and J ends were trimmed by 4 bases and 8 bases, with 20 bases remaining between them. CDR1 TSWWSYY and CDR2 QGS come from the germline V gene. This CDR3 is built from 15 residues. The CDR3 nucleotides are TGTGCTCTTGGGGTTCTTCCTCCGTCGGGAGCCAAACTCATCTTT. It yields the protein CALGVLPPSGAKLIF.

The chain employs TRDV1 and TRDJ1, with 7 bases fitting TRDD3. After removal of 4 bases from V and 0 bases from J, the junction contained 14 bases not matched to a gene. The length of the CDR3 is 18 residues. Per germline, CDR1 TSWWSYY and CDR2 QGS. The DNA of the CDR3 is TGTGCTCTTGGGGGAAATGATGGGGGAACAATGTACACCGATAAACTCATCTTT. Its protein product is CALGGNDGGTMYTDKLIF.

No V gene was called, though TRDJ1 was called as the J gene; no check of the table's D call, TRDD3, against the DNA was made. This CDR3 spans 17 amino acids. The CDR3 protein is CALGERKILTPLGKLIF. CDR3 DNA sequence: TGTGCTCTTGGGGAGCGTAAAATTCTTACCCCGCTGGGGAAACTCATCTTT.

The chain has TRDV1 and TRDJ1; the match to TRDD3 covers 7 bases. V trimming: 6 bases; J trimming: 4 bases; junction bases outside the gene matches: 14. Germline CDR1 is TSWWSYY and CDR2 is QGS. The CDR3 loop spans 16 amino acids. The CDR3 spells CALGEDNFWGFDKLIF. The CDR3 DNA sequence: TGTGCTCTTGGTGAGGACAATTTCTGGGGGTTCGATAAACTCATCTTT.

The chain uses TRDV1 and TRDJ1; D gene unclear. The CDR3 is 17 amino acids. Germline-derived CDR1 and CDR2 are TSWWSYY and QGS. Trimming removed 3 bases at V and 5 bases at J, with 22 bases between. CDR3 amino acids: CALGDRRSPPQGDKLIF. Written as DNA, the CDR3 is TGTGCTCTTGGGGACAGGCGGTCTCCCCCTCAGGGAGATAAACTCATCTTT.

This clone was detected only a few times. Germline and junction disagree at one end, which may indicate a read error. The chain uses TRDV1 and TRDJ1, with D unresolved. Germline V gives CDR1 TSWWSYY, CDR2 QGS. This CDR3 comprises 18 residues. The CDR3 nucleotides are TGTGCTCTTGGGATGAGTGAAGGACTCGGGCCGTACGCCGATAAACTCACCTTT. Its translation: CALGMSEGLGPYADKLTF.

The V gene went uncalled, while the J gene is TRDJ1; the D call TRDD3 from the table was never checked on the DNA. This CDR3 is built from 14 residues. This chain's CDR3 is CALGELRYTDKLIF. CDR3 coding DNA: TGTGCTCTTGGGGAACTTCGGTACACCGATAAACTCATCTTT.